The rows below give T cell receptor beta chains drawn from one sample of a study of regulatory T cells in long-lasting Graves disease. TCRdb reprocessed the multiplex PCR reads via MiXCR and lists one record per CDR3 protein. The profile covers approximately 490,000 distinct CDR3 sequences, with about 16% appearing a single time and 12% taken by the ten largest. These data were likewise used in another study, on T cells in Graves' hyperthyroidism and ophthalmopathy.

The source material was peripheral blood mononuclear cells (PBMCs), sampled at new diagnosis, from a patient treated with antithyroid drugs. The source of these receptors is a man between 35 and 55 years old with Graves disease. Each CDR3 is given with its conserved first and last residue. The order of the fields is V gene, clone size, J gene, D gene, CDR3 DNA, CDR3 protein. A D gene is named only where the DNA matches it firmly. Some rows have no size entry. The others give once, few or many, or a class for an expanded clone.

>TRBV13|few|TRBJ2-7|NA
TGTGCCAGCAGCTTAGGATCCGGGATCCCCCAAAACTACGAGCAGTACTTC
CASSLGSGIPQNYEQYF
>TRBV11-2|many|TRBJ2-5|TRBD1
TGTGCCAGCAGCTTAGTACAGGGGGCGCGAGAAGAGACCCAGTACTTC
CASSLVQGAREETQYF
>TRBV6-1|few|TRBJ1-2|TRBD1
TGTGCCAGCAGTAGATGGACAGGGGGCCATGGCTACACCTTC
CASSRWTGGHGYTF
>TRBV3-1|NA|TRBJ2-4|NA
TGTGCCAGCAGCCAAGGACGCGGGATGGCCAAAAACATTCAGTACTTC
CASSQGRGMAKNIQYF
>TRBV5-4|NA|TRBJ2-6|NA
TGTGCCAGCAGCTTGGGCGGGGCGCTTGGGGCCAACGTCCTGACTTTC
CASSLGGALGANVLTF
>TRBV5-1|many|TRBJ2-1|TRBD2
TGCGCCAGCAGCTTGGGGTCTAGCGGAGGGAATGAGCAGTTCTTC
CASSLGSSGGNEQFF
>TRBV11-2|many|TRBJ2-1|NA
TGTGCCAGCAGCCCAGGGGGGTTTTCGTATGAGCAGTTCTTC
CASSPGGFSYEQFF
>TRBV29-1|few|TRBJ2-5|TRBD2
TGCAGCGTTGGGGGACTAGCGTTTCAAGAGACCCAGTACTTC
CSVGGLAFQETQYF
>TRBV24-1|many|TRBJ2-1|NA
TGTGCCACCAGGGGCAGGAGTTACAATGAGCAGTTCTTC
CATRGRSYNEQFF
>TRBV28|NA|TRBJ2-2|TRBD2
TGTGCCAGCAGGAGTAGCGGGAGGGGCCCCCCCACCGGGGAGCTGTTTTTT
CASRSSGRGPPTGELFF
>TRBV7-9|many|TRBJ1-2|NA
TGTGCCAGCAGCGCCGCCGGGAAGAACTATGGCTACACCTTC
CASSAAGKNYGYTF
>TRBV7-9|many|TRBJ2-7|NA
TGTGCCAGCAGCCCTAACAGGGGAGGCTACGAGCAGTACTTC
CASSPNRGGYEQYF
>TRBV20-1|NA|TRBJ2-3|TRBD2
TGCAGTGCTGGGTGGGCTAGCGGCTATACCACAGATACGCAGTATTTT
CSAGWASGYTTDTQYF
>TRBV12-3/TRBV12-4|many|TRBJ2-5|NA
TGTGCCAGCAGTTTCAGCAGGAGGGCCCGCGAGACCCAGTACTTC
CASSFSRRARETQYF
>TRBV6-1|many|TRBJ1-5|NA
TGTGCCAGCAGCGACACTCCAGGGGAAATTCAGCCCCAGCATTTT
CASSDTPGEIQPQHF
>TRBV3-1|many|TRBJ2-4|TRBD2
TGTGCCAGCAGCCAGGGACTAGCGGGAATCTCCAAAAACATTCAGTACTTC
CASSQGLAGISKNIQYF
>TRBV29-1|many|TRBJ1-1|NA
TGCAGCGGTGGGGACACGAACACTGAAGCTTTCTTT
CSGGDTNTEAFF
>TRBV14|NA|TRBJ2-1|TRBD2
TGTGCCAGCGACCTCAGCGGGAGAAATGAGCAGTTCTTC
CASDLSGRNEQFF
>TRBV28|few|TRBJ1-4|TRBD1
TGTGCCAGCAGTTTATACAGGGGTAATGAAAAACTGTTTTTT
CASSLYRGNEKLFF
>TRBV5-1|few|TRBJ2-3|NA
TGCGCCAGCAGCTTACCCCGGGTAGACACAGATACGCAGTATTTT
CASSLPRVDTDTQYF
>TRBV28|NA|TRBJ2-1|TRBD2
TGTGCCAGCAAAAACGGGGGGACTAGCGGGAGGGCCTACTACAATGAGCAGTTCTTC
CASKNGGTSGRAYYNEQFF
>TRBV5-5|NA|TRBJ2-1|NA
TGTGCCAGCAGCTTTGAACCCTCCGTAACCAATGAGCAGTTCTTC
CASSFEPSVTNEQFF
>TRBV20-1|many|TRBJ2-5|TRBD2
TGCAGTGCTGTAGCGGGGGACCAAGAGACCCAGTACTTC
CSAVAGDQETQYF
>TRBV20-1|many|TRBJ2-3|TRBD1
TGCAGTGCCCCGACAGGGCCTACAGATACGCAGTATTTT
CSAPTGPTDTQYF
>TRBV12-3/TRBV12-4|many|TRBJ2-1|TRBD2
TGTGCCAGCAGTGAGACTAGCGGGAGGAATGAGCAGTTCTTC
CASSETSGRNEQFF
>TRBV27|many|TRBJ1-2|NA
TGTGCCAGCAGTCCTCAGACAGGTTCCCATGGCTACACCTTC
CASSPQTGSHGYTF
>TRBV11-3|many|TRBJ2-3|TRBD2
TGTGCCAGCAGCCTCCGACTAGCGGGAACAGATACGCAGTATTTT
CASSLRLAGTDTQYF
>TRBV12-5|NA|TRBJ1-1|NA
TGTGCTAGTGGTTATGCCCTTCTTGGGGGAGGGACTGAAGCTTTCTTT
CASGYALLGGGTEAFF
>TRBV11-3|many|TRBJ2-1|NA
TGTGCCAGCAGCACCAAACCGGGACAAGACAATGAGCAGTTCTTC
CASSTKPGQDNEQFF
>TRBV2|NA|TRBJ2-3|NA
TGTGCCAGCAGGAACAGGGGGGGGACAGATACGCAGTATTTT
CASRNRGGTDTQYF
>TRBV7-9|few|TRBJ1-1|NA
TGTGCCAGCAGCTTAGCTTACAACACTGAAGCTTTCTTT
CASSLAYNTEAFF
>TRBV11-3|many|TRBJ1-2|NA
TGTGCCAGCAGCTTAGACCTTCATCAGGGATATGTTGGCTACACCTTC
CASSLDLHQGYVGYTF
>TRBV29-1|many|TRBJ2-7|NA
TGCAGCATATCGTCGGGACGGAGCTCCTACGAGCAGTACTTC
CSISSGRSSYEQYF
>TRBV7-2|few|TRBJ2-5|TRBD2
TGTGCCAGCAGCTTATTTGGTAGCGGGAAAGAGACCCAGTACTTC
CASSLFGSGKETQYF
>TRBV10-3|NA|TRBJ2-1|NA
TGTGCCATCAGTGATACCGGGACGGCTACAAATGAGCAGTTCTTC
CAISDTGTATNEQFF
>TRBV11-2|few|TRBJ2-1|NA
TGTGCCAGCAGTTACTCAAGTGTCTCACGGCGTAATGAGCAGTTCTTC
CASSYSSVSRRNEQFF
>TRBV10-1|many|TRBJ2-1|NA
TGCGCCAGCAGTGAAACGGACTACAATGAGCAGTTCTTC
CASSETDYNEQFF
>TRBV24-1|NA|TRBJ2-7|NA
TGTGCCACCCGTCGAAGGGCCCCCTACGAGCAGTACTTC
CATRRRAPYEQYF
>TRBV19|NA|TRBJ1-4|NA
TGTGCCAGTAGTATGATGCCCCAGACGAGGGAAAAACTGTTTTTT
CASSMMPQTREKLFF
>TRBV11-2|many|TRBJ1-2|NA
TGTGCCAGCAGCCCGCATATCGACGGGGGCTACACCTTC
CASSPHIDGGYTF
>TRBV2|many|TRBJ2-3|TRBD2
TGTGCCAGCAGTCGTCGACTAGCGGAGGTTAGCACAGATACGCAGTATTTT
CASSRRLAEVSTDTQYF
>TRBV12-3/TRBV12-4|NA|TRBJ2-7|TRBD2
TGTGCCAGCAGGATTAGCGGGAAGGGTACGGTCGAGCAGTACTTC
CASRISGKGTVEQYF